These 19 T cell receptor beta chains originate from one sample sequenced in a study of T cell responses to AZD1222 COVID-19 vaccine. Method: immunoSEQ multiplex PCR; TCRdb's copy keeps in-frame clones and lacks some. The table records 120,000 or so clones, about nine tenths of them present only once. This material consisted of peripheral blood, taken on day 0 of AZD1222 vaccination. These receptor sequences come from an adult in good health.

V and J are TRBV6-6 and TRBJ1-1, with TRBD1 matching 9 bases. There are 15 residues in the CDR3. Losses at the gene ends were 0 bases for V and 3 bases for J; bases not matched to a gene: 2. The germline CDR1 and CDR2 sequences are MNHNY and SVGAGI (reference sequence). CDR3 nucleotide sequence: TGTGCCAGCAGTTACTCGGGACAGGGCTACACTGAAGCTTTCTTT. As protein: CASSYSGQGYTEAFF.

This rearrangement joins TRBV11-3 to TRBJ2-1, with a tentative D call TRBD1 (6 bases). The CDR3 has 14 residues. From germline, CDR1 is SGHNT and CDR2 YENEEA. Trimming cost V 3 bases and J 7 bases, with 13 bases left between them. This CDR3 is CASSFGARGNEQFF. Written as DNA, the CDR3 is TGTGCCAGCAGCTTCGGGGCAAGGGGGAATGAGCAGTTCTTC. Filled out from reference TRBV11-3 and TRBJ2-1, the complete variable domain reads EAGVVQSPRYKIIEKKQPVAFWCNPISGHNTLYWYLQNLGQGPELLIRYENEEAVDDSQLPKDRFSAERLKGVDSTLKIQPAELGDSAVYLCASSFGARGNEQFFGPGTRLTVL.

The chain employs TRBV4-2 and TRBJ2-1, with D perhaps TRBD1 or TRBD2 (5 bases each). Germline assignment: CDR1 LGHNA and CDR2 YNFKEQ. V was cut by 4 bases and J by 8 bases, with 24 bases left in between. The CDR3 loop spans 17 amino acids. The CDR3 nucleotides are TGTGCCAGCAGCCTCACACAGACCGGGGCGAGGGTTGATGAGCAGTTCTTC. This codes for CASSLTQTGARVDEQFF.

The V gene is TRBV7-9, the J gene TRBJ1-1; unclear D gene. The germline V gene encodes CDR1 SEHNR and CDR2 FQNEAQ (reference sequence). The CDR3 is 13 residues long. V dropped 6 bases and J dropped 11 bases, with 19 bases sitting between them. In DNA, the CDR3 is TGTGCCAGCAGTTCTACCCCCGGGGAACCGGCTTTCTTT. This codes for CASSSTPGEPAFF.

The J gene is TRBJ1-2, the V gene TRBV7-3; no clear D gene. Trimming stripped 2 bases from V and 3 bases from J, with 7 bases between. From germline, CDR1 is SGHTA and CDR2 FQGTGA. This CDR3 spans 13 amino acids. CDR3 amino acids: CASSLPGDYGYTF. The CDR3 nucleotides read TGTGCCAGCAGCTTACCGGGCGACTATGGCTACACCTTC.

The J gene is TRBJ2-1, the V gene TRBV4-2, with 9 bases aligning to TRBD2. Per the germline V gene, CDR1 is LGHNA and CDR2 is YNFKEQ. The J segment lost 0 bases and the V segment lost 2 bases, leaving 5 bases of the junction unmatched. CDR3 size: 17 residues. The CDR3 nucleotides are TGTGCCAGCAGCCAATTAACGGGACTAGCCTCCTACAATGAGCAGTTCTTC. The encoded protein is CASSQLTGLASYNEQFF.

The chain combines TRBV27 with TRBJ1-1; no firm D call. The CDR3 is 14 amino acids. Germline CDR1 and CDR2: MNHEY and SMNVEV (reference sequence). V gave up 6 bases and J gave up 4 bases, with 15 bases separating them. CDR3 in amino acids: CASSDASLGTEAFF. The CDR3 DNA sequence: TGTGCCAGCAGCGACGCAAGCCTGGGCACTGAAGCTTTCTTT.

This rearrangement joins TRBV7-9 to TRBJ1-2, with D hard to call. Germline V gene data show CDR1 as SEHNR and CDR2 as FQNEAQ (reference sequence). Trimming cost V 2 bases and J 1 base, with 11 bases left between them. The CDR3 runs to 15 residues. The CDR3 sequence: CASSLWAASNYGYTF. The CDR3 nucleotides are TGTGCCAGCAGCTTATGGGCAGCCAGTAACTATGGCTACACCTTC.

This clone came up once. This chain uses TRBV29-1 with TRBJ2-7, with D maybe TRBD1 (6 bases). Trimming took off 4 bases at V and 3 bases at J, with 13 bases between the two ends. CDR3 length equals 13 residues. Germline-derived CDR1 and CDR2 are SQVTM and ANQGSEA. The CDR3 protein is CSVGQGPVYEQYF. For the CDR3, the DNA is TGCAGCGTTGGGCAGGGGCCGGTCTACGAGCAGTACTTC.

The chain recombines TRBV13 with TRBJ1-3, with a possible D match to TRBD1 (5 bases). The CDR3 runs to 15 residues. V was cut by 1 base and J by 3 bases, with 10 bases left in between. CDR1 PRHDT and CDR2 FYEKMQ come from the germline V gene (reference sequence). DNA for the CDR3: TGTGCCAGCAGCTTAGCGGGGGAATATGGAAACACCATATATTTT. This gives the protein CASSLAGEYGNTIYF.

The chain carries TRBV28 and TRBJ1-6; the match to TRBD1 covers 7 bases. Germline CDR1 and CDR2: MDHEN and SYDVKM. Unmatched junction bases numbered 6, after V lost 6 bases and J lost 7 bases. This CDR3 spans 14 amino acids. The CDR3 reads CASRRDSTNSPLHF. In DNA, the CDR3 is TGTGCCAGCAGAAGGGACAGCACCAATTCACCCCTCCACTTT.

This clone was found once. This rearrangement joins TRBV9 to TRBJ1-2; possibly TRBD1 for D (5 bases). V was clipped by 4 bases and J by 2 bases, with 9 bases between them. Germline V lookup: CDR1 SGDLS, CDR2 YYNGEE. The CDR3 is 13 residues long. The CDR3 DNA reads TGTGCCAGCAGCAAAGGGACGAACTATGGCTACACCTTC. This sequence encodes CASSKGTNYGYTF.

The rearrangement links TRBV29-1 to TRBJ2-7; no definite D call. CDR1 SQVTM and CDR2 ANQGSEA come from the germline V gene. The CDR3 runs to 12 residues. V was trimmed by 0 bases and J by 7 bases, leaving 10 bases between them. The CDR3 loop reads CSVEDQRWEQYF. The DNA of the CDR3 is TGCAGCGTTGAAGATCAACGCTGGGAGCAGTACTTC.

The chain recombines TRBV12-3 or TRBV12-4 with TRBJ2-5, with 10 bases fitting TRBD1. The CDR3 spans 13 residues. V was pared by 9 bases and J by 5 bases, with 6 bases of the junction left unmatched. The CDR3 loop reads CASMRTGGETQYF. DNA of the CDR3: TGTGCCAGTATGAGGACAGGGGGGGAGACCCAGTACTTC.

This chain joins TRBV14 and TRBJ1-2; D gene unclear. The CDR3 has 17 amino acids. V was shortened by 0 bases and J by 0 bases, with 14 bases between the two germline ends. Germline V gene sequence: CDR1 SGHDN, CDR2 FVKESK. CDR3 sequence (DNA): TGTGCCAGCAGCCAAGATACGGGAAAAGCAGCTAACTATGGCTACACCTTC. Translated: CASSQDTGKAANYGYTF. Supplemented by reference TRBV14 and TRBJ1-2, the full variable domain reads EAGVTQFPSHSVIEKGQTVTLRCDPISGHDNLYWYRRVMGKEIKFLLHFVKESKQDESGMPNNRFLAERTGGTYSTLKVQPAELEDSGVYFCASSQDTGKAANYGYTFGSGTRLTVV.

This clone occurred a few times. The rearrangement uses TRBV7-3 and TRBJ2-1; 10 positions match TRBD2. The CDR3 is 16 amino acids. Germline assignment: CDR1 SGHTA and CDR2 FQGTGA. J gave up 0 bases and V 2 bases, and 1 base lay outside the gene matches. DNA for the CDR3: TGTGCCAGCAGCTTATCTAGCGGGAGCTCCTACAATGAGCAGTTCTTC. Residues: CASSLSSGSSYNEQFF.

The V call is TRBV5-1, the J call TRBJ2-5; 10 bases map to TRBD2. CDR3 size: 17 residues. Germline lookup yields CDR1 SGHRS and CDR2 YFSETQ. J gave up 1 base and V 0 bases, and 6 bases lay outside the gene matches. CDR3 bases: TGCGCCAGCAGCTTGGGTCGGCTAGCGGGGGTCCAAGAGACCCAGTACTTC. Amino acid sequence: CASSLGRLAGVQETQYF. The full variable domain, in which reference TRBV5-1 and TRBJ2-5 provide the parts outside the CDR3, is KAGVTQTPRYLIKTRGQQVTLSCSPISGHRSVSWYQQTPGQGLQFLFEYFSETQRNKGNFPGRFSGRQFSNSRSEMNVSTLELGDSALYLCASSLGRLAGVQETQYFGPGTRLLVL.

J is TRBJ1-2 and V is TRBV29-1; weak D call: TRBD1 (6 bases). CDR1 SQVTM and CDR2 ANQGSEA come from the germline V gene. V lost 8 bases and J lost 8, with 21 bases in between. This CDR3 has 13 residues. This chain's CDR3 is CSISGGAGLGYTF. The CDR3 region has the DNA TGCAGCATATCCGGGGGCGCCGGCCTAGGCTACACCTTC.

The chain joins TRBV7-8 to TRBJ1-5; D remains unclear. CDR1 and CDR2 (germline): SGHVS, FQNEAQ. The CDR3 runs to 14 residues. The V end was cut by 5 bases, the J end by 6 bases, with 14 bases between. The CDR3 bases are TGTGCCAGCAGCCTGAGTGGAGTGAGTCAGCCCCAGCATTTT. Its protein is CASSLSGVSQPQHF.